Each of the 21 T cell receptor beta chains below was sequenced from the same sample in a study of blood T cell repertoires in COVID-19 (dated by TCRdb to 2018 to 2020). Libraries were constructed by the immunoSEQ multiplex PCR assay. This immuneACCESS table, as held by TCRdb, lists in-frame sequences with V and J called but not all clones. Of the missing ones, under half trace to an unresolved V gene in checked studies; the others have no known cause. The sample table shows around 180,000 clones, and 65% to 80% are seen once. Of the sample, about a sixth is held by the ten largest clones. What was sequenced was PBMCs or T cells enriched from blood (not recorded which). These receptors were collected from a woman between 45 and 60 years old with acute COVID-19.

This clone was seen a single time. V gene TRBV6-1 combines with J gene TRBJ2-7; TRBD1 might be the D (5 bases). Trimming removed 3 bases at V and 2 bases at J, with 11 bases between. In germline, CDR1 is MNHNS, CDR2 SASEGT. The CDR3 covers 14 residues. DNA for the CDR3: TGTGCCAGCAGTGAGGGGCGTGGCGCCTACGAGCAGTACGTC. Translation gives CASSEGRGAYEQYV.

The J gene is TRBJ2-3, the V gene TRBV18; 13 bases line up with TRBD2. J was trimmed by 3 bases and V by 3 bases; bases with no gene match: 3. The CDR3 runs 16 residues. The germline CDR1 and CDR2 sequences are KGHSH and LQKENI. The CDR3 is CASSPLTSGGTDTQYF. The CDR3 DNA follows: TGTGCCAGCTCACCTCTGACTAGCGGGGGGACAGATACGCAGTATTTT.

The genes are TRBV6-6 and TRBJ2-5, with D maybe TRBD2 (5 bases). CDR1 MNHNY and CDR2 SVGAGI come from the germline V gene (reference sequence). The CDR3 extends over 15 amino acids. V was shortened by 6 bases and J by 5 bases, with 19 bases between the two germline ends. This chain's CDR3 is CASSRTPGNGETQYF. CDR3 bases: TGTGCCAGCAGCCGCACACCGGGAAACGGGGAGACCCAGTACTTC.

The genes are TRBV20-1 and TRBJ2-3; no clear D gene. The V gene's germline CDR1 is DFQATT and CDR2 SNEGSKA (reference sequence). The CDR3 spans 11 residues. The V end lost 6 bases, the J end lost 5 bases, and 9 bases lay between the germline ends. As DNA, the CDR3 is TGCAGTGCCGCCGGTCGAGATACGCAGTATTTT. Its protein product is CSAAGRDTQYF.

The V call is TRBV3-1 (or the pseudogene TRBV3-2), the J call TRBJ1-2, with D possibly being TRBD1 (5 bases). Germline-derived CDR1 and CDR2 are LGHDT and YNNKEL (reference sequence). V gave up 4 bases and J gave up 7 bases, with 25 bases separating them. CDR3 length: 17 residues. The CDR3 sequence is CASSPLLQIGGEGGYTF. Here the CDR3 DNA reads TGTGCCAGCAGCCCTCTTCTCCAAATCGGGGGGGAAGGTGGCTACACCTTC.

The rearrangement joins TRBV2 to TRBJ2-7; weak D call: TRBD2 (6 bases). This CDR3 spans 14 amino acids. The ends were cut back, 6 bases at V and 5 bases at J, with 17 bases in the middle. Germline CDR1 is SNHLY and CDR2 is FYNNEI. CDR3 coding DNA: TGTGCCAGCAGCGTGGACGGGGGTGTAAACGAGCAGTACGTC. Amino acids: CASSVDGGVNEQYV.

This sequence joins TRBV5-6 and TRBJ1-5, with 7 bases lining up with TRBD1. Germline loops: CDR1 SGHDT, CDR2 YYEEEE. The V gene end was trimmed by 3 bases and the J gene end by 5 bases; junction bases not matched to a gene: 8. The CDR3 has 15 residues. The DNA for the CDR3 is TGTGCCAGCAGCTCCTCGGGACAGCTATATCAGCCCCAGCATTTT. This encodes CASSSSGQLYQPQHF.

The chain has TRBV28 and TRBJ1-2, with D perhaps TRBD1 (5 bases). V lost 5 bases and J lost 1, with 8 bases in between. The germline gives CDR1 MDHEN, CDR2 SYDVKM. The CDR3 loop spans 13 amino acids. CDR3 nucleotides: TGTGCCAGCAGTCGGGGGTTTAACTATGGCTACACCTTC. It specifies CASSRGFNYGYTF.

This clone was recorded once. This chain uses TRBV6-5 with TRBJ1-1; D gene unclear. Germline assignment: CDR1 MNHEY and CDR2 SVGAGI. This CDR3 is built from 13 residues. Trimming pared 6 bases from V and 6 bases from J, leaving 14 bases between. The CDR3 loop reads CASSRGEGAEAFF. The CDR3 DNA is TGTGCCAGCAGCCGAGGTGAGGGCGCTGAAGCTTTCTTT.

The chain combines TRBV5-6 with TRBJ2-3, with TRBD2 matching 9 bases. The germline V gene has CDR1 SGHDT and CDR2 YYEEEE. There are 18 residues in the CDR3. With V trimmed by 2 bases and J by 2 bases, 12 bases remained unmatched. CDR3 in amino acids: CASSFWRGGGSHTDTQYF. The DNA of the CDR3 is TGTGCCAGCAGCTTTTGGCGGGGGGGCGGGAGTCACACAGATACGCAGTATTTT.

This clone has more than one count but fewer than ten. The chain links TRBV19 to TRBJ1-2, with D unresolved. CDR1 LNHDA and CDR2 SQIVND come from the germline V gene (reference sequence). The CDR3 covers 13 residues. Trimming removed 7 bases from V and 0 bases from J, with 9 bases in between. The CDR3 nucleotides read TGTGCCAGTACCCATCATCCTAACTATGGCTACACCTTC. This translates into CASTHHPNYGYTF.

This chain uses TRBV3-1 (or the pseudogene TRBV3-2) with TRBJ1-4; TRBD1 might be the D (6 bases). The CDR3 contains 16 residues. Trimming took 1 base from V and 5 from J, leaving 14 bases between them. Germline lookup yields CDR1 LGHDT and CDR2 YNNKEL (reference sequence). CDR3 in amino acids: CASSQAMAGENEKLFF. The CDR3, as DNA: TGTGCCAGCAGCCAAGCAATGGCAGGGGAGAATGAAAAACTGTTTTTT.

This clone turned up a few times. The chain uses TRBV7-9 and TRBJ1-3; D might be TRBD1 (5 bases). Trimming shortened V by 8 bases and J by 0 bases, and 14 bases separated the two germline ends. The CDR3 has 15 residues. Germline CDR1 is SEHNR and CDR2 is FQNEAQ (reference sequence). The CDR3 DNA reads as TGTGCCAGCCGGGGGGAGGCCTCCTCTGGAAACACCATATATTTT. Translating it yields CASRGEASSGNTIYF. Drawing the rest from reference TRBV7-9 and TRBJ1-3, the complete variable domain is DTGVSQNPRHKITKRGQNVTFRCDPISEHNRLYWYRQTLGQGPEFLTYFQNEAQLEKSRLLSDRFSAERPKGSFSTLEIQRTEQGDSAMYLCASRGEASSGNTIYFGEGSWLTVV.

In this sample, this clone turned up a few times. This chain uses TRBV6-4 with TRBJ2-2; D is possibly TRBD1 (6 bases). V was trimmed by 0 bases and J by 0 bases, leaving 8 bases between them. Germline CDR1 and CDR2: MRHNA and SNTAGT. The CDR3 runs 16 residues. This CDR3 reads CASSDSGGTNTGELFF. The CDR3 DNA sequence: TGTGCCAGCAGTGACTCTGGGGGCACGAACACCGGGGAGCTGTTTTTT.

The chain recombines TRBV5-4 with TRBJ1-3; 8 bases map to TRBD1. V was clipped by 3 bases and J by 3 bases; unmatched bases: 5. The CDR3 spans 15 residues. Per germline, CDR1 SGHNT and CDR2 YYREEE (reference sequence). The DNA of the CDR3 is TGTGCCAGCAGCTCCGTGGACAGGGATGGAAACACCATATATTTT. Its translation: CASSSVDRDGNTIYF.

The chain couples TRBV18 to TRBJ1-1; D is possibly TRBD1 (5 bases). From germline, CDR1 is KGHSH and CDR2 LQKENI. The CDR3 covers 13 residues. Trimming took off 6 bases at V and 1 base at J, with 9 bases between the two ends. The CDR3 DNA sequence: TGTGCCAGCTCTTCGGGGGAGAACACTGAAGCTTTCTTT. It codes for CASSSGENTEAFF.

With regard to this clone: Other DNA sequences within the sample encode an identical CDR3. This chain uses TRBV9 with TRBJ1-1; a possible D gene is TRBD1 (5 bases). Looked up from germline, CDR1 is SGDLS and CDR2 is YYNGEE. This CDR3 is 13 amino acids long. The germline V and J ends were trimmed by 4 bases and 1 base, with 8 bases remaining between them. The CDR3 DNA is TGTGCCAGCAGCCCGGGGGGGAACACTGAAGCTTTCTTT. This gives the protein CASSPGGNTEAFF. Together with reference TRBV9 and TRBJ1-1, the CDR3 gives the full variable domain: DSGVTQTPKHLITATGQRVTLRCSPRSGDLSVYWYQQSLDQGLQFLIQYYNGEERAKGNILERFSAQQFPDLHSELNLSSLELGDSALYFCASSPGGNTEAFFGQGTRLTVV.

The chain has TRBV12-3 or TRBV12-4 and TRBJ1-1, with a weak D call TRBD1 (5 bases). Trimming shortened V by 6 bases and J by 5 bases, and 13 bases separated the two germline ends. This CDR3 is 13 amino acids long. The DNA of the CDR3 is TGTGCCAGCAGCCTCGAAGGGGCGACTGAAGCTTTCTTT. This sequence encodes CASSLEGATEAFF.

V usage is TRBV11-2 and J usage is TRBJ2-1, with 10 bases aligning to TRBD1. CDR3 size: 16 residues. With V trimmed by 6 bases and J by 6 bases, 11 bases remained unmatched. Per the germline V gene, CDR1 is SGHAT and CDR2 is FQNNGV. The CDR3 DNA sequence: TGTGCCAGCAGGCAAGCCGGGACAGGGGAAGTCAATGAGCAGTTCTTC. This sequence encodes CASRQAGTGEVNEQFF. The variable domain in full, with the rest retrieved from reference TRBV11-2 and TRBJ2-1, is EAGVAQSPRYKIIEKRQSVAFWCNPISGHATLYWYQQILGQGPKLLIQFQNNGVVDDSQLPKDRFSAERLKGVDSTLKIQPAKLEDSAVYLCASRQAGTGEVNEQFFGPGTRLTVL.

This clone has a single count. The CDR3 loop is CVRSSRTGGDKRANEKLFF. DNA for the CDR3: TGTGTCAGAAGCTCTCGGACAGGGGGCGATAAGAGAGCTAATGAAAAACTGTTTTTT. V usage is TRBV7-5 and J usage is TRBJ1-4; TRBD1, as called in the table, went unchecked against the DNA. TRBV7-5 corresponds to a pseudogene. This CDR3 contains 19 residues.

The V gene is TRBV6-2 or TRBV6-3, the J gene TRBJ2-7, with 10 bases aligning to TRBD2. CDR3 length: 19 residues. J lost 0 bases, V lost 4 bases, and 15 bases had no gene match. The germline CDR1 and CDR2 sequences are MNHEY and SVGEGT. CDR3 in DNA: TGTGCCAGCAGTTCCCCGAGATATTCCGGGACTAGCGACTCCTACGAGCAGTACGTC. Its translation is CASSSPRYSGTSDSYEQYV.